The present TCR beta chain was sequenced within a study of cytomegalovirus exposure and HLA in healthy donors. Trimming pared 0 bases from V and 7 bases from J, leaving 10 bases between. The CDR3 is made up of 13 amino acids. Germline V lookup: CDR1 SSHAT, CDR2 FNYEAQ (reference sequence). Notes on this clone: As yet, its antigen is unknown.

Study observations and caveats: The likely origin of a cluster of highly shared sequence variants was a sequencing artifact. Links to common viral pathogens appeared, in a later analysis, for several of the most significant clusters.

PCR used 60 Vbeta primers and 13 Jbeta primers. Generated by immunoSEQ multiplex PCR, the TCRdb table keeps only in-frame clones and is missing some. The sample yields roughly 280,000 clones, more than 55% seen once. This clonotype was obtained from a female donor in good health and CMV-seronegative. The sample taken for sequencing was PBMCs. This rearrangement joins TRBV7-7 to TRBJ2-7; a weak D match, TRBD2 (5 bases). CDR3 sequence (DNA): TGTGCCAGCAGCTTAGCTGAGGGTGGGGAGCAGTACTTC. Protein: CASSLAEGGEQYF.